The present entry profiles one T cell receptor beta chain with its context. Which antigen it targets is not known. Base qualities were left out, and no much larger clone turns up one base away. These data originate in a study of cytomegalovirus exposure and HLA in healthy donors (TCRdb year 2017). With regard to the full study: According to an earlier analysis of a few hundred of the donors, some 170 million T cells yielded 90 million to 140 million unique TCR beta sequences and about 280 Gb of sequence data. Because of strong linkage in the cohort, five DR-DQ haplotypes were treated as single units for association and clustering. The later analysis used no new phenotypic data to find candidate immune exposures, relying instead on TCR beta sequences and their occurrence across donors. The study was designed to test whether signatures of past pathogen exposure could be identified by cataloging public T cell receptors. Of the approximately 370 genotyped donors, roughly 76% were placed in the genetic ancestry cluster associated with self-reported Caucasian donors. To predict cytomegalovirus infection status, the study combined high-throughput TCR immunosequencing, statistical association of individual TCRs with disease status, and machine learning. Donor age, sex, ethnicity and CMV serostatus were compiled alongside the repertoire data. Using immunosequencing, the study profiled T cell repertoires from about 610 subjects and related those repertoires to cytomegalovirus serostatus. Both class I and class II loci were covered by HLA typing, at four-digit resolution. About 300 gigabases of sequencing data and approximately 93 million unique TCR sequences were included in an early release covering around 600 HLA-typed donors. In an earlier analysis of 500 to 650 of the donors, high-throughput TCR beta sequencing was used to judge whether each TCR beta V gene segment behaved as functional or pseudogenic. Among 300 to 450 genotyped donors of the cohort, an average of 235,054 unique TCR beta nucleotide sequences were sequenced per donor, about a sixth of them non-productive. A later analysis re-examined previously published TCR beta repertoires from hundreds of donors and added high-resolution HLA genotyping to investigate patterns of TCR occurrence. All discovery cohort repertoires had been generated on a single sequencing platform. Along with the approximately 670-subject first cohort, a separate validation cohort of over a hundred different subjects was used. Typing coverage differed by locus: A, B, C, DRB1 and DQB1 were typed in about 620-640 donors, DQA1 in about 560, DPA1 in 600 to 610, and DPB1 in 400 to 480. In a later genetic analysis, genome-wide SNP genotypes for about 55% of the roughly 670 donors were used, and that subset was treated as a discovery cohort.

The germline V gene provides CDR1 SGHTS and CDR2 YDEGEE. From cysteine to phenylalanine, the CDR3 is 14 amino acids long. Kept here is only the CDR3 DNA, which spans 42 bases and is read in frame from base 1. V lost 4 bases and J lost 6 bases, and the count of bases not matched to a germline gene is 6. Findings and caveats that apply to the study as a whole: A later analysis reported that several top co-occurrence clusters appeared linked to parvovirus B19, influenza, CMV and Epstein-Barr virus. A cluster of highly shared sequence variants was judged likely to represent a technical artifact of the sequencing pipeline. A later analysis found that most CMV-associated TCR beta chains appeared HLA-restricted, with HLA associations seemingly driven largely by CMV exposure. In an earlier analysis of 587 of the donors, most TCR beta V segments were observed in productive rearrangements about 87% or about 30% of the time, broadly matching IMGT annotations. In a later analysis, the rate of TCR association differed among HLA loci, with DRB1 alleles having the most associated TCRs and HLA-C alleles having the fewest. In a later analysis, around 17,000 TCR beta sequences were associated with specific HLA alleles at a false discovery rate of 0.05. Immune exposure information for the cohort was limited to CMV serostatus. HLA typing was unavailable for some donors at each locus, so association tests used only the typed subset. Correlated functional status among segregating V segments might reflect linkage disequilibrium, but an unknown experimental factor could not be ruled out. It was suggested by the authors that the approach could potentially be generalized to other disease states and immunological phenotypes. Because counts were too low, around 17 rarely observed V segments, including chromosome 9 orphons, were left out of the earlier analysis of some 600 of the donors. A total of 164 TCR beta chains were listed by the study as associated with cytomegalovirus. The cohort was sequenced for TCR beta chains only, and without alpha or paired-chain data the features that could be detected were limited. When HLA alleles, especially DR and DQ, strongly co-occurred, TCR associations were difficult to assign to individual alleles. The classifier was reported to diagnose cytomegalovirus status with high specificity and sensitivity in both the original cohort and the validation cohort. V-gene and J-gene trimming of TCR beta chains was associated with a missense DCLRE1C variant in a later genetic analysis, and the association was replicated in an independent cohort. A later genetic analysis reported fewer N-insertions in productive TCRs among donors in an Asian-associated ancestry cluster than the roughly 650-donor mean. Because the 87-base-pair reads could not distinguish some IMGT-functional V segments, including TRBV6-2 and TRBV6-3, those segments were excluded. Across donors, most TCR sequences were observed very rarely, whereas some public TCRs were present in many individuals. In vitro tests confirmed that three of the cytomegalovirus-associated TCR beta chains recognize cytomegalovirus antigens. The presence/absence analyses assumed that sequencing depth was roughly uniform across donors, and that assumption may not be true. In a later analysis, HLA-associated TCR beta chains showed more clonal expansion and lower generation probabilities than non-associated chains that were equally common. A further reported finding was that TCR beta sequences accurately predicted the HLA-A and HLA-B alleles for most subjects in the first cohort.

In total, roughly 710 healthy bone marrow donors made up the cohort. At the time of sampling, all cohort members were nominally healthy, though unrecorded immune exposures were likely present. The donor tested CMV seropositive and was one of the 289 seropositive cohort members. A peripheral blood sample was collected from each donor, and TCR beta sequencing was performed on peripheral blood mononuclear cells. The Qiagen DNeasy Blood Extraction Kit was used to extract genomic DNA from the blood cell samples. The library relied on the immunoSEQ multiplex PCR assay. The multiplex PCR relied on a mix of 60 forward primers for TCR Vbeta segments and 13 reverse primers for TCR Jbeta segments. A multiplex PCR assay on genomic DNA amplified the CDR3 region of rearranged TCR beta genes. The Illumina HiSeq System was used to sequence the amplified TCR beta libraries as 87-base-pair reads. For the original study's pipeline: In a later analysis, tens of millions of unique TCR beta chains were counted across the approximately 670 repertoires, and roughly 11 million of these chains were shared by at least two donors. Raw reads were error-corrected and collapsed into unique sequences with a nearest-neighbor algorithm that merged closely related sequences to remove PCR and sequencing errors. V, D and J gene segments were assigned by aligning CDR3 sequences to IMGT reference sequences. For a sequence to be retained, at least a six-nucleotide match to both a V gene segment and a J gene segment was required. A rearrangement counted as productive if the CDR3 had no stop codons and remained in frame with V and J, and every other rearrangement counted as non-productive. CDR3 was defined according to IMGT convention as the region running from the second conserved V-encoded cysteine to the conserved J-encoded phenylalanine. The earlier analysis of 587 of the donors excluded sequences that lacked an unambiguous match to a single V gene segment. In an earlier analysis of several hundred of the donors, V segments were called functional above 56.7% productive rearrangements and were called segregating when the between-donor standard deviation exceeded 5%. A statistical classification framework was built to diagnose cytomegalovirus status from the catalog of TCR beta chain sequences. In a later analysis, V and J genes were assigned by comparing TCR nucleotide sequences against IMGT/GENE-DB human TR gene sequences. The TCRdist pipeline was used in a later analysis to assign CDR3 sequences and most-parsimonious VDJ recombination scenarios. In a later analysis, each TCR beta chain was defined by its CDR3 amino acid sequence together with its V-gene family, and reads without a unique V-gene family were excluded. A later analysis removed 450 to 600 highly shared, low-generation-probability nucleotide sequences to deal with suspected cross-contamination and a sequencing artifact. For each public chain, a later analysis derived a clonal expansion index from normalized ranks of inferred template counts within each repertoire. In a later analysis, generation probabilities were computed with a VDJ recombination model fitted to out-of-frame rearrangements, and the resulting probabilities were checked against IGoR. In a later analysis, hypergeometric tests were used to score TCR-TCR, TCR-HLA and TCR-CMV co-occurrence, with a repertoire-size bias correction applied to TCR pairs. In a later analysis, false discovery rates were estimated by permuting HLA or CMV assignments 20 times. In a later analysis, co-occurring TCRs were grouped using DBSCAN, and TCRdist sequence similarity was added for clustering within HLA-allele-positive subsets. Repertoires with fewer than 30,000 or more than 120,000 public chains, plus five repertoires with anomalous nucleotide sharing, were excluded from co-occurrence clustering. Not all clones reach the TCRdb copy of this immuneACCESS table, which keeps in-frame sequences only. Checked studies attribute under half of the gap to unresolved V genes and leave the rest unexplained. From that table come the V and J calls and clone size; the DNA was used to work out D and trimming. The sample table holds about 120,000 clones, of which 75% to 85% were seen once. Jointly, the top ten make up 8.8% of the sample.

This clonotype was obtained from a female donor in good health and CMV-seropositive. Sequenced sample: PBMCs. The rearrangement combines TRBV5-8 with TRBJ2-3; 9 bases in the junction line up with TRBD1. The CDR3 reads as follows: CASSRDRVSDTQYF. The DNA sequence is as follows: TGTGCCAGCAGCCGGGACAGGGTTTCTGATACGCAGTATTTT.